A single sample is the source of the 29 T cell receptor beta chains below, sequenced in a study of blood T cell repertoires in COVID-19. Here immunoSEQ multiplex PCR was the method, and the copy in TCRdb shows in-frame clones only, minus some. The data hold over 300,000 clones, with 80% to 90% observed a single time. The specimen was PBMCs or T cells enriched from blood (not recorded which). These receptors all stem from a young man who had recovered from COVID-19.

The CDR3 here is CASSYSAGVGEQFF. The CDR3 coding sequence is TGTGCCAGCAGTTATTCGGCAGGGGTGGGGGAGCAGTTCTTC. This chain uses TRBV6-5 with TRBJ2-1; D possibly corresponds to TRBD1 (6 bases). This CDR3 region has 14 residues. Germline V CDR1 and CDR2: MNHEY, SVGAGI. V lost 3 bases and J 10 bases, leaving 16 bases between the germline ends.

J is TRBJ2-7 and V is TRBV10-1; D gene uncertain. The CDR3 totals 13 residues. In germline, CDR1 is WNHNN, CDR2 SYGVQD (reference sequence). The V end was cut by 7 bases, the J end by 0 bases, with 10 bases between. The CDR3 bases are TGCGCCAGCACTCCCCAGGTCTCCTACGAGCAGTACTTC. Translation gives CASTPQVSYEQYF.

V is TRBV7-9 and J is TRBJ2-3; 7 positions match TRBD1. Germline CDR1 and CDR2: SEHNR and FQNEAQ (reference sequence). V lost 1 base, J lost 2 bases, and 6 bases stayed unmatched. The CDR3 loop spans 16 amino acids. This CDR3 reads CASSLGVTGYTDTQYF. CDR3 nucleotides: TGTGCCAGCAGCTTAGGTGTGACAGGGTACACAGATACGCAGTATTTT.

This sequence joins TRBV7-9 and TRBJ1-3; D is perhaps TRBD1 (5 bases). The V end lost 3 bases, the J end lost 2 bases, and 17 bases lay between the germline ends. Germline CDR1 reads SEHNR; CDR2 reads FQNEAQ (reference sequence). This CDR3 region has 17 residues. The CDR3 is CASSFVAGGYAGNTIYF. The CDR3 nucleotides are TGTGCCAGCAGCTTTGTGGCTGGGGGGTATGCTGGAAACACCATATATTTT.

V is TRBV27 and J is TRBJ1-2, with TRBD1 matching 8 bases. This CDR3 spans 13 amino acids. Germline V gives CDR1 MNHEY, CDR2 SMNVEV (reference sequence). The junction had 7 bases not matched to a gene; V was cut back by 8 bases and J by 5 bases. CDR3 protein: CASRNDRGYGYTF. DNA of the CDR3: TGTGCCAGCCGTAACGACAGGGGTTATGGCTACACCTTC.

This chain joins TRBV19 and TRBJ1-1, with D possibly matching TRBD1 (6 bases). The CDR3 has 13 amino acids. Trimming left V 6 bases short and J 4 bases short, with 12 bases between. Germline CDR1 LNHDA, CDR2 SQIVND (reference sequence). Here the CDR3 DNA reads TGTGCCAGTAGGGCCCTACAGGGCACTGAAGCTTTCTTT. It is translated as CASRALQGTEAFF. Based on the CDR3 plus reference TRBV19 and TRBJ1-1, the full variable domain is DGGITQSPKYLFRKEGQNVTLSCEQNLNHDAMYWYRQDPGQGLRLIYYSQIVNDFQKGDIAEGYSVSREKKESFPLTVTSAQKNPTAFYLCASRALQGTEAFFGQGTRLTVV.

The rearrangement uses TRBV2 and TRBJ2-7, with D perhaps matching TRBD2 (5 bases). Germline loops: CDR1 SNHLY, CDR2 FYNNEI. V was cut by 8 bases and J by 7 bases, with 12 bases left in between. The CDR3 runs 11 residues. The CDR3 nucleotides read TGTGCCAGCCAAGACCCGGGGGAGCAGTACTTC. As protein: CASQDPGEQYF.

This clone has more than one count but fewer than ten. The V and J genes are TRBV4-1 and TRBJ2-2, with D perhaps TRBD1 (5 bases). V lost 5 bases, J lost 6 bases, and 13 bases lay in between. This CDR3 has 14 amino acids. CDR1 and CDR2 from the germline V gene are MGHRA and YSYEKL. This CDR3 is CASSTQTVSGELFF. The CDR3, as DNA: TGCGCCAGCAGCACCCAGACAGTATCCGGGGAGCTGTTTTTT.

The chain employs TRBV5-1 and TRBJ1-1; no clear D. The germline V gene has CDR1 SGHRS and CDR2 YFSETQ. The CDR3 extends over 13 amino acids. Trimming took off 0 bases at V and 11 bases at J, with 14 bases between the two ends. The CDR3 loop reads CASSLAGEISAFF. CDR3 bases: TGCGCCAGCAGCTTGGCCGGGGAAATTAGCGCTTTCTTT. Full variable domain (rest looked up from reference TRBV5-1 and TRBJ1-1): KAGVTQTPRYLIKTRGQQVTLSCSPISGHRSVSWYQQTPGQGLQFLFEYFSETQRNKGNFPGRFSGRQFSNSRSEMNVSTLELGDSALYLCASSLAGEISAFFGQGTRLTVV.

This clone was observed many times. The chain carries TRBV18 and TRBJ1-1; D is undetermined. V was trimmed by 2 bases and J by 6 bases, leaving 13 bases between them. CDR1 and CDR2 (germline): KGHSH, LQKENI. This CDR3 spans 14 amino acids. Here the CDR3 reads CASSPNSGFAEAFF. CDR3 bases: TGTGCCAGCTCACCAAACAGTGGGTTTGCTGAAGCTTTCTTT.

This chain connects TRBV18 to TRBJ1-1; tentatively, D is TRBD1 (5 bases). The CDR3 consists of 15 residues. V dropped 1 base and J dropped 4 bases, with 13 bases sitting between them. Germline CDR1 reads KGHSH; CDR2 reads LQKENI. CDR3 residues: CASSPLEGGGTEAFF. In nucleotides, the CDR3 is TGTGCCAGCTCACCACTGGAGGGTGGGGGCACTGAAGCTTTCTTT.

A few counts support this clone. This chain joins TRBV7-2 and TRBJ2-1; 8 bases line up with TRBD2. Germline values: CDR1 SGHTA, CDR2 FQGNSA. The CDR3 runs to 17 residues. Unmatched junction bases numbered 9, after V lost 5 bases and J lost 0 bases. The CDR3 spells CASSPRGGGSSYNEQFF. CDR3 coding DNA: TGTGCCAGCAGCCCTCGGGGGGGCGGGAGCTCCTACAATGAGCAGTTCTTC.

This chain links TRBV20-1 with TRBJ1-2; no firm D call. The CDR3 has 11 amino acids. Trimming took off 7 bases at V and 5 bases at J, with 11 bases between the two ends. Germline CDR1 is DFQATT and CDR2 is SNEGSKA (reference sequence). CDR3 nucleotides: TGCAGTGTCAGTGTGAATTATGGCTACACCTTC. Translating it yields CSVSVNYGYTF.

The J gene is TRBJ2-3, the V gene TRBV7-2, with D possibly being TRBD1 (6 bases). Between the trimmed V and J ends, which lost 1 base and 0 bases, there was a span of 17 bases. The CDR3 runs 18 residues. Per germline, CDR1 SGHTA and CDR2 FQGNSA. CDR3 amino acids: CASSLDLGDTPSTDTQYF. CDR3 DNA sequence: TGTGCCAGCAGCTTAGATTTAGGGGACACTCCTAGCACAGATACGCAGTATTTT. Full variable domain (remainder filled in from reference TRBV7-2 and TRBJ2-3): GAGVSQSPSNKVTEKGKDVELRCDPISGHTALYWYRQSLGQGLEFLIYFQGNSAPDKSGLPSDRFSAERTGGSVSTLTIQRTQQEDSAVYLCASSLDLGDTPSTDTQYFGPGTRLTVL.

In DNA, the CDR3 is TGTGCCAGCAGCTCCAACACCGGGACAGGGTACTATGGCTACACCTTC. Amino acid sequence: CASSSNTGTGYYGYTF. The genes are TRBV5-5 and TRBJ1-2; 9 positions match TRBD1. V gave up 3 bases and J gave up 3 bases; unmatched junction bases: 9. CDR3 length equals 16 residues. The germline V gene encodes CDR1 SGHKS and CDR2 YYEKEE (reference sequence).

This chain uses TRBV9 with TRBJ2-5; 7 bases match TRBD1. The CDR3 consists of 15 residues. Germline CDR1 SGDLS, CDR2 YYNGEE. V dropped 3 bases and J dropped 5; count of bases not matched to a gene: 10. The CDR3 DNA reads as TGTGCCAGCAGCGCCAACGTACAGGGGAGCGAGACCCAGTACTTC. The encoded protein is CASSANVQGSETQYF.

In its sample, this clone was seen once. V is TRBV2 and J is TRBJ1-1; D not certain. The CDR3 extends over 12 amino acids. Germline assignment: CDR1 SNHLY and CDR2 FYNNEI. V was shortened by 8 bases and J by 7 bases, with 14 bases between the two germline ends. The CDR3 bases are TGTGCCAGCCCCCGCGCTAGTAATGAAGCTTTCTTT. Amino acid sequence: CASPRASNEAFF.

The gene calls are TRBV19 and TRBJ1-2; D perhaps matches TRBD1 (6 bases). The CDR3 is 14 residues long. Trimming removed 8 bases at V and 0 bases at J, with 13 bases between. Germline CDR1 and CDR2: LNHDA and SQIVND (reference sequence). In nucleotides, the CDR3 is TGTGCCAGTTCGGGACATATATCTAACTATGGCTACACCTTC. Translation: CASSGHISNYGYTF.

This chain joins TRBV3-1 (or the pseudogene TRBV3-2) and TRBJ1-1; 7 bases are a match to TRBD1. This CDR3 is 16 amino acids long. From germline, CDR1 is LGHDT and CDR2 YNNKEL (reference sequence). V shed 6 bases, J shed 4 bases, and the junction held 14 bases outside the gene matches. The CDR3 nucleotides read TGTGCCAGCAGACCCACCGGGACAGTGGATAGCACTGAAGCTTTCTTT. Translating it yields CASRPTGTVDSTEAFF.

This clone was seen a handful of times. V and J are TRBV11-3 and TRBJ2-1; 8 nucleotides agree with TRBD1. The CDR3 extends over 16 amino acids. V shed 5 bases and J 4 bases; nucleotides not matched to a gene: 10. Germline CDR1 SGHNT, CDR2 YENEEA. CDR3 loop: CASSQGGTGHYNEQFF. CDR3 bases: TGTGCCAGCAGCCAGGGCGGGACAGGCCATTACAATGAGCAGTTCTTC.

The CDR3 spells CASSPRGTLNQPQHF. DNA for the CDR3: TGTGCCAGTAGTCCCCGGGGGACCCTCAATCAGCCCCAGCATTTT. The chain recombines TRBV19 with TRBJ1-5; possible D gene TRBD1, 5 bases. CDR1 LNHDA and CDR2 SQIVND come from the germline V gene (reference sequence). V was shortened by 5 bases and J by 3 bases, with 14 bases between the two germline ends. The CDR3 runs to 15 residues.

The CDR3 sequence: CASSDGGLGTEAFF. CDR3 nucleotides: TGTGCCAGCAGTGACGGGGGGCTGGGCACTGAAGCTTTCTTT. J is TRBJ1-1 and V is TRBV6-1, with D perhaps TRBD1 (6 bases). The CDR3 runs to 14 residues. V lost 3 bases to trimming and J lost 4 bases, with 12 bases between them. Germline CDR1 is MNHNS and CDR2 is SASEGT.

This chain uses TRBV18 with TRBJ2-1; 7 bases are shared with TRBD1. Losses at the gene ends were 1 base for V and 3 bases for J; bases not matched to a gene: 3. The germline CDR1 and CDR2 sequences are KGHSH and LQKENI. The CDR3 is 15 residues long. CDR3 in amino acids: CASSPRTGVYNEQFF. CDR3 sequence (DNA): TGTGCCAGCTCACCACGGACAGGCGTCTACAATGAGCAGTTCTTC.

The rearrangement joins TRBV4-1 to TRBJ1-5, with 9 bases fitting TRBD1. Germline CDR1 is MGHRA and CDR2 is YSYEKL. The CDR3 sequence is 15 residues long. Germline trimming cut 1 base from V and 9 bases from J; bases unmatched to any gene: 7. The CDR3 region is CASSQAGTGYAPQHF. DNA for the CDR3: TGCGCCAGCAGCCAAGCTGGGACAGGGTACGCGCCCCAGCATTTT.

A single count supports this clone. CDR3 sequence (DNA): TGTGCCAGCAGTGACCCCAACAGGGGAAATCAGCCCCAGCATTTT. Residues: CASSDPNRGNQPQHF. The rearrangement joins TRBV2 to TRBJ1-5; TRBD1 agrees at 7 bases. CDR3 length equals 15 residues. With V trimmed by 3 bases and J by 4 bases, 6 bases remained unmatched. CDR1 and CDR2 from the germline V gene are SNHLY and FYNNEI.

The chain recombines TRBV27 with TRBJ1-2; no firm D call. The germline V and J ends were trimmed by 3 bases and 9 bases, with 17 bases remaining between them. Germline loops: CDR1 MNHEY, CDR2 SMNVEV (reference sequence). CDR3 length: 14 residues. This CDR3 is CASSLYRFVGSYTF. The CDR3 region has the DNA TGTGCCAGCAGTTTGTATCGCTTCGTCGGGAGCTACACCTTC.

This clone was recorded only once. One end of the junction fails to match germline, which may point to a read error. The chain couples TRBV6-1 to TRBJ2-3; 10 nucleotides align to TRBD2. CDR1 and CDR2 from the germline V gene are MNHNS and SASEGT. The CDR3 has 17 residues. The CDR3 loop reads CASREAPSGGLPDTQYF. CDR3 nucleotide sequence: TGTGCCAGCAGAGAAGCGCCTAGCGGGGGTCTTCCAGATACGCAGTATTTT.

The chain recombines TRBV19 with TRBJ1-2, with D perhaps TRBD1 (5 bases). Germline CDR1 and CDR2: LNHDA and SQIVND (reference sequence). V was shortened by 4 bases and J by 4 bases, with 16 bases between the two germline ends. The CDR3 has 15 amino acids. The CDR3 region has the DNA TGTGCCAGTAGTACCTACAGGTCCGGGGGCTATGGCTACACCTTC. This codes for CASSTYRSGGYGYTF.

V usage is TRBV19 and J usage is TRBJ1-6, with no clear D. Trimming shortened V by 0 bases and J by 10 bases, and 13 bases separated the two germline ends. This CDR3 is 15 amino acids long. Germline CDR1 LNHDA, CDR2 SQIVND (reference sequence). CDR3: CASSIEGGGVSPLHF. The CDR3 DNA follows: TGTGCCAGTAGTATAGAAGGCGGCGGGGTCTCACCCCTCCACTTT.